The 21 T cell receptor beta chains below all came from one sample that was sequenced in a study of blood T cell repertoires in COVID-19. Clones were read by immunoSEQ multiplex PCR, and TCRdb kept only the in-frame ones, dropping some. The sample comprises roughly 150,000 clones, 81% of which are singletons, and about a tenth rests with the top ten. Sequenced sample: peripheral blood. These receptors were obtained from a human donor in a cohort sampled during active COVID-19.

In this sample, this clone turned up a few times. This chain links TRBV6-2 or TRBV6-3 with TRBJ1-3; D gene uncertain. Germline V lookup: CDR1 MNHEY, CDR2 SVGEGT. This CDR3 has 14 amino acids. V was clipped by 6 bases and J by 2 bases, with 11 bases between them. Here the CDR3 DNA reads TGTGCCAGCAGATACCGAGGGACTGGAAACACCATATATTTT. Its translation: CASRYRGTGNTIYF.

This sequence joins TRBV7-9 and TRBJ2-2; 10 nucleotides align to TRBD2. The J segment lost 2 bases and the V segment lost 5 bases, leaving 5 bases of the junction unmatched. Per germline, CDR1 SEHNR and CDR2 FQNEAQ (reference sequence). The CDR3 contains 16 residues. In DNA, the CDR3 is TGTGCCAGCAGCCCTAGCGGGGGCCAAAACACCGGGGAGCTGTTTTTT. Translating it yields CASSPSGGQNTGELFF.

The J gene is TRBJ1-5, the V gene TRBV10-3, with TRBD1 identical over 10 bases. From germline, CDR1 is ENHRY and CDR2 SYGVKD. Trimming took 2 bases from V and 1 from J; bases not matched to a gene: 11. CDR3 length: 19 residues. This CDR3 reads CAISEGGRTGGLSNQPQHF. The CDR3 DNA sequence: TGTGCCATCAGTGAGGGAGGGAGGACAGGGGGTCTGAGCAATCAGCCCCAGCATTTT.

The genes are TRBV3-1 (or the pseudogene TRBV3-2) and TRBJ1-1; D not certain. The CDR3 runs to 11 residues. CDR1 LGHDT and CDR2 YNNKEL come from the germline V gene (reference sequence). V was clipped by 2 bases and J by 6 bases, with 4 bases between them. CDR3 nucleotide sequence: TGTGCCAGCAGCCAATCCGCTGAAGCTTTCTTT. Protein product: CASSQSAEAFF.

The chain carries TRBV7-2 and TRBJ1-1; a possible D gene is TRBD1 (5 bases). There are 16 residues in the CDR3. Looked up from germline, CDR1 is SGHTA and CDR2 is FQGNSA. With 5 bases removed from V and 5 bases from J, the gap between germline ends came to 21 bases. CDR3 loop: CASSGQGTGKITEAFF. The CDR3 DNA reads TGTGCCAGCAGCGGGCAGGGCACTGGGAAAATAACTGAAGCTTTCTTT.

The V and J genes are TRBV20-1 and TRBJ1-5; no clear D gene. V dropped 6 bases and J dropped 3 bases, with 21 bases sitting between them. Germline CDR1 is DFQATT and CDR2 is SNEGSKA (reference sequence). There are 16 residues in the CDR3. The CDR3 DNA reads TGCAGTGCCAGTGGGATTTCCGGAGGGATCAATCAGCCCCAGCATTTT. This gives the protein CSASGISGGINQPQHF.

The gene calls are TRBV5-6 and TRBJ1-6, with D unclear. The CDR3 is 16 residues long. The germline V gene encodes CDR1 SGHDT and CDR2 YYEEEE. V dropped 4 bases and J dropped 8 bases, with 19 bases sitting between them. This chain's CDR3 is CASSGLWRQRDSPLHF. In DNA form, the CDR3 reads TGTGCCAGCAGCGGCTTATGGAGGCAAAGGGATTCACCCCTCCACTTT.

V gene TRBV19 combines with J gene TRBJ1-1; no definite D call. Trimming stripped 0 bases from V and 1 base from J, with 9 bases between. Germline V gene data show CDR1 as LNHDA and CDR2 as SQIVND (reference sequence). This CDR3 is built from 15 residues. In DNA, the CDR3 is TGTGCCAGTAGTATAGATAGATCAGGGAACACTGAAGCTTTCTTT. It encodes CASSIDRSGNTEAFF.

The genes are TRBV7-2 and TRBJ1-2; 7 bases map to TRBD1. Germline V gives CDR1 SGHTA, CDR2 FQGNSA. J lost 3 bases, V lost 5 bases, and 9 bases had no gene match. The CDR3 contains 15 residues. CDR3 in amino acids: CASSLYWTGDYGYTF. CDR3 bases: TGTGCCAGCAGCCTTTACTGGACAGGAGACTATGGCTACACCTTC.

This rearrangement joins TRBV9 to TRBJ1-1, with unresolved D. This CDR3 is built from 13 residues. The V gene's germline CDR1 is SGDLS and CDR2 YYNGEE. The V end lost 3 bases, the J end lost 4 bases, and 10 bases lay between the germline ends. The CDR3: CASSGTTGTEAFF. The CDR3 bases are TGTGCCAGCAGCGGCACCACGGGCACTGAAGCTTTCTTT.

This clone appeared a few times. The CDR3 is CASSLDFRETQYF. The CDR3, as DNA: TGTGCCAGCAGCTTAGACTTCCGTGAGACCCAGTACTTC. The V gene is TRBV7-8, the J gene TRBJ2-5, with D uncertain. The CDR3 extends over 13 amino acids. Trimming removed 1 base at V and 5 bases at J, with 8 bases between. Germline assignment: CDR1 SGHVS and CDR2 FQNEAQ.

This chain joins TRBV27 and TRBJ2-7; 8 bases are a match to TRBD1. V lost 6 bases, J lost 6 bases, and 13 bases stayed unmatched. The CDR3 has 15 amino acids. In germline, CDR1 is MNHEY, CDR2 SMNVEV (reference sequence). CDR3 in amino acids: CASSYSDRASVEQYF. The CDR3 bases are TGTGCCAGCAGCTATTCGGACAGGGCTTCGGTCGAGCAGTACTTC.

This chain connects TRBV10-3 to TRBJ2-7; D not resolved. The CDR3 extends over 12 amino acids. V dropped 8 bases and J dropped 2 bases, with 10 bases sitting between them. CDR1 is ENHRY and CDR2 is SYGVKD in the germline V gene. As DNA, the CDR3 is TGTGCCATCGCGAGTAAGCCCTACGAGCAGTACTTC. This encodes CAIASKPYEQYF.

The J gene is TRBJ2-5, the V gene TRBV28; 7 bases fit TRBD2. The CDR3 spans 15 residues. Germline assignment: CDR1 MDHEN and CDR2 SYDVKM. V lost 3 bases, J lost 5 bases, and 9 bases stayed unmatched. The CDR3 is CASSFLGGMGETQYF. CDR3 sequence (DNA): TGTGCCAGCAGTTTCCTCGGGGGGATGGGGGAGACCCAGTACTTC.

This clone was seen more than once but under ten times. The chain uses TRBV11-2 and TRBJ2-3, with D unresolved. The CDR3 runs to 15 residues. Trimming cost V 1 base and J 1 base, with 9 bases left between them. Germline V gene sequence: CDR1 SGHAT, CDR2 FQNNGV. CDR3 bases: TGTGCCAGCAGCTTAGGAATACTGGGCACAGATACGCAGTATTTT. This gives the protein CASSLGILGTDTQYF.

The rearrangement uses TRBV18 and TRBJ2-2; perhaps TRBD1 as D (6 bases). Trimming took off 4 bases at V and 2 bases at J, with 14 bases between the two ends. Germline CDR1 and CDR2: KGHSH and LQKENI. The CDR3 spans 16 residues. CDR3 protein: CASSLRTVPNTGELFF. The CDR3, as DNA: TGTGCCAGCTCACTCAGGACAGTACCTAACACCGGGGAGCTGTTTTTT.

The chain combines TRBV10-3 with TRBJ1-2; tentative D call: TRBD1 (5 bases). Trimming removed 2 bases from V and 6 bases from J, with 13 bases in between. Germline CDR1 reads ENHRY; CDR2 reads SYGVKD. There are 14 residues in the CDR3. The CDR3 DNA reads as TGTGCCATCAGTGAGGGGGGGGATCCGGATGGCTACACCTTC. It is translated as CAISEGGDPDGYTF.

This clone appeared once. This chain links TRBV7-9 with TRBJ1-6, with a possible D match to TRBD1 (5 bases). Germline values: CDR1 SEHNR, CDR2 FQNEAQ (reference sequence). The CDR3 consists of 15 residues. The V and J ends lost 1 base and 5 bases respectively, with 9 bases between them. The CDR3 DNA follows: TGTGCCAGCAGCTTAGGGGGCGGCGATAATTCACCCCTCCACTTT. Translating gives CASSLGGGDNSPLHF.

This clone was found once. The chain is built from TRBV11-3 and TRBJ2-3, with a weak D call TRBD2 (7 bases). V gave up 5 bases and J gave up 2 bases, with 14 bases separating them. CDR1 is SGHNT and CDR2 is YENEEA in the germline V gene. CDR3 size: 15 residues. The CDR3 bases are TGTGCCAGCAGCGGAGGGGGGGAGTCCACAGATACGCAGTATTTT. It is translated as CASSGGGESTDTQYF.

The CDR3 region has the DNA TGCGCCAGCAGCCGAGGACTAGCGGGTTATGAGCAGTACTTC. It codes for CASSRGLAGYEQYF. The rearrangement uses TRBV4-3 and TRBJ2-7; 11 bases align to TRBD2. The CDR3 consists of 14 residues. The V and J ends lost 4 bases and 7 bases, in that order; junction bases with no gene match: 6. The V gene's germline CDR1 is LGHNA and CDR2 YSLEER.

This sequence joins TRBV4-1 and TRBJ2-1; 9 bases agree with TRBD1. Per germline, CDR1 MGHRA and CDR2 YSYEKL. The CDR3 consists of 20 residues. The V segment lost 4 bases and the J segment 1 base; nucleotides outside the gene matches: 17. CDR3 in amino acids: CASSRPFPSNDRGSYNEQFF. The CDR3, as DNA: TGCGCCAGCAGCCGCCCCTTCCCTTCAAACGACAGGGGGTCCTACAATGAGCAGTTCTTC.